The entry that follows covers one TCR beta chain sequence. Data came from immunoSEQ multiplex PCR; TCRdb stores just in-frame clones and leaves some out. The table lists tens of thousands of clones, 86% of them singletons, with just under 2% in the top ten. This entry comes from a study of OX40 agonist ivuxolimab in advanced cancers. The length of the CDR3 is 14 residues. After removal of 6 bases from V and 2 bases from J, the junction contained 2 bases not matched to a gene. Germline values: CDR1 MNHEY, CDR2 SMNVEV (reference sequence). Sample: CD4+ or CD8+ T cells sorted from blood, taken in a trial of the OX40 agonist ivuxolimab. The receptor was isolated from an adult with an advanced solid tumor such as melanoma, head and neck, liver or kidney cancer. J is TRBJ2-7 and V is TRBV27, with 12 bases fitting TRBD1. Here the CDR3 reads CASRGTGGPYEQYF. The CDR3 bases are TGTGCCAGCAGGGGGACAGGGGGCCCCTACGAGCAGTACTTC.